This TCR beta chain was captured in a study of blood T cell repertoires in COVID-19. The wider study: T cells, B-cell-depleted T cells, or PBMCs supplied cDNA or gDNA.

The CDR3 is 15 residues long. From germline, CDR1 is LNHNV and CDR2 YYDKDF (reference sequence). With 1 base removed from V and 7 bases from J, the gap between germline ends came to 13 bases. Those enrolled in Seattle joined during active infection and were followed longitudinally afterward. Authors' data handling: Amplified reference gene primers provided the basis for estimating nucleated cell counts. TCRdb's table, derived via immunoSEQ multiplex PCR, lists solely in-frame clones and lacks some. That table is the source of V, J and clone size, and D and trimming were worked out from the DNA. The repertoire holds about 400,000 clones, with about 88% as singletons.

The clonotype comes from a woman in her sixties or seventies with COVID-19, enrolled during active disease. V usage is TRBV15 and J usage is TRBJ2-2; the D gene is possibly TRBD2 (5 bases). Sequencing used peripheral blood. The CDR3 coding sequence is TGTGCCACCAGCAGAGGGCTAGCCTGGGGCGGGGAGCTGTTTTTT. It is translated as CATSRGLAWGGELFF.